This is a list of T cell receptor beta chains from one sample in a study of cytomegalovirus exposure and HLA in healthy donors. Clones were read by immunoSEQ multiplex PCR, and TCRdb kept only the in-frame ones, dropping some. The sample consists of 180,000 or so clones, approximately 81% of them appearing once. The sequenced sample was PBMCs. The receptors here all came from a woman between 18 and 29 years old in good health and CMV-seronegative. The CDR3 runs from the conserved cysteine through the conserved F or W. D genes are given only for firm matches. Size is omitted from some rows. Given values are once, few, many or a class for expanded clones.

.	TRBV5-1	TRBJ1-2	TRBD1	CASSQDRGRNGYTF	TGCGCCAGCAGCCAAGACAGGGGGAGAAATGGCTACACCTTC
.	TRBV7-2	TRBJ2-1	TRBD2	CASSPGGDEQFF	TGTGCCAGCAGCCCGGGGGGGGACGAGCAGTTCTTC
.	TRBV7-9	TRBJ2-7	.	CSSSPPGAYEQYF	TGTTCCAGCAGCCCCCCAGGGGCTTACGAGCAGTACTTC
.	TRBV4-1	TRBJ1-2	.	CASSQDESGYGYTF	TGCGCCAGCAGCCAAGATGAGTCGGGGTATGGCTACACCTTC
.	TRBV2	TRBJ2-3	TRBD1	CASSEFVGQGAWDTQYF	TGTGCCAGCAGTGAATTCGTGGGACAGGGTGCATGGGATACGCAGTATTTT
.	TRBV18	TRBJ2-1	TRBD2	CASSRTSGYYNEQFF	TGTGCCAGCTCACGGACTAGCGGTTACTACAATGAGCAGTTCTTC
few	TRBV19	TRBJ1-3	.	CASTPSPEPSGNTIYF	TGTGCCAGTACCCCGAGCCCGGAGCCCTCTGGAAACACCATATATTTT
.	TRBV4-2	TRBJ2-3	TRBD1	CASSQDRQGSPDTQYF	TGTGCCAGCAGCCAAGATCGACAGGGGTCCCCAGATACGCAGTATTTT
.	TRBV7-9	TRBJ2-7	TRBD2	CSSSFTSGGSNEQYF	TGTTCCAGCAGCTTTACATCAGGCGGGAGTAACGAGCAGTACTTC
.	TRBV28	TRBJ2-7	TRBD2	CASVTGTSGHYEQYF	TGTGCCAGCGTCACCGGGACTAGCGGGCACTACGAGCAGTACTTC
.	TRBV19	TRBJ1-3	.	CASSILAGGTGNTIYF	TGTGCCAGTAGTATCCTAGCGGGGGGAACTGGAAACACCATATATTTT
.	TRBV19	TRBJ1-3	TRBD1	CASSIQTGTGNTIYF	TGTGCCAGTAGTATCCAGACAGGGACTGGAAACACCATATATTTT
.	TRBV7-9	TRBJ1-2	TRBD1	CASSSYRGGYTF	TGTGCCAGCAGCTCGTACAGGGGTGGCTACACCTTC
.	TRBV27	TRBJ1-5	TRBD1	CASSLRDRGAAQHF	TGTGCCAGCAGTTTAAGGGACAGAGGGGCAGCCCAGCATTTT
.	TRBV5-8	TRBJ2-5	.	CASSQLRIQETQYF	TGTGCCAGCAGCCAACTACGGATACAAGAGACCCAGTACTTC
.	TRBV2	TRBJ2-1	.	CASVFPRAGRDEQFF	TGTGCCAGCGTCTTCCCACGGGCGGGAAGGGACGAGCAGTTCTTC
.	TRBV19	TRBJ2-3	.	CASSIDPRDTQYF	TGTGCCAGTAGTATAGACCCCAGAGATACGCAGTATTTT
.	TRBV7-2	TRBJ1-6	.	CASSLVHILNSPLHF	TGTGCCAGCAGCTTAGTTCACATCCTTAATTCACCCCTCCACTTT
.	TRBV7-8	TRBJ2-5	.	CASSLAIRGQETQYF	TGTGCCAGCAGCTTAGCGATCAGGGGCCAAGAGACCCAGTACTTC
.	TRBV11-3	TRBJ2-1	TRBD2	CASSLEGGPYNEQFF	TGTGCCAGCAGCTTAGAGGGAGGGCCTTACAATGAGCAGTTCTTC
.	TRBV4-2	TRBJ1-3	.	CASSQERVTGSGNTIYF	TGTGCCAGCAGCCAAGAGAGGGTGACAGGCTCTGGAAACACCATATATTTT
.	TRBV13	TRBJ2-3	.	CASSRGVAVMTDTQYF	TGTGCCAGCAGCCGCGGTGTAGCTGTGATGACAGATACGCAGTATTTT
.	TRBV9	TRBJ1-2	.	CASTVASEPYGYTF	TGTGCCAGCACGGTTGCCAGCGAACCGTATGGCTACACCTTC
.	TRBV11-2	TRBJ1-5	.	CARTSGSCLSNQPQHF	TGTGCCAGGACTTCTGGCAGCTGCTTATCAAATCAGCCCCAGCATTTT
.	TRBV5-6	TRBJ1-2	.	CASSYRGTYGYTF	TGTGCCAGCAGCTACCGGGGGACCTATGGCTACACCTTC
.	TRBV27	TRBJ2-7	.	CASSNTYEQYF	TGTGCCAGCAGTAATACCTACGAGCAGTACTTC
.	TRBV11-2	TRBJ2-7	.	CASSPGAAYEQYF	TGTGCCAGCAGCCCCGGTGCGGCGTACGAGCAGTACTTC
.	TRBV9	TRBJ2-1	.	CASSVGSSSYNEQFF	TGTGCCAGCAGCGTAGGTAGTAGCTCCTACAATGAGCAGTTCTTC
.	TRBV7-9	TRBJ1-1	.	CASSFLSFMNTEAFF	TGTGCCAGCAGCTTCCTGAGCTTCATGAACACTGAAGCTTTCTTT
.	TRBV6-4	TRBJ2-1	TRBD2	CASSDSIGGEGVQFF	TGTGCCAGCAGTGACTCCATCGGGGGGGAGGGTGTGCAGTTCTTC
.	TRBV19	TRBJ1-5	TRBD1	CASSISDRAYQPQHF	TGTGCCAGTAGTATCTCGGACAGGGCTTATCAGCCCCAGCATTTT
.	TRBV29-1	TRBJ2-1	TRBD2	CSVAGLAGYEQFF	TGCAGCGTTGCGGGACTAGCGGGATATGAGCAGTTCTTC
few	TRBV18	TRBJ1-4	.	CASSFNGATNEKLFF	TGTGCCAGCTCATTTAACGGTGCAACTAATGAAAAACTGTTTTTT
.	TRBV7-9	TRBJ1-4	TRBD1	CATKGASNEKLFF	TGTGCCACCAAGGGGGCGTCTAATGAAAAACTGTTTTTT
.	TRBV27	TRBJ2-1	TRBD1	CASSQQRQGTSNEQFF	TGTGCCAGCAGTCAACAGAGACAGGGGACCAGCAATGAGCAGTTCTTC
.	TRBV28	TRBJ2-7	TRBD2	CASSFIFPDRELAGVAFSYEQYF	TGTGCCAGCAGTTTTATTTTCCCGGACAGGGAGCTAGCGGGAGTAGCTTTTTCCTACGAGCAGTACTTC
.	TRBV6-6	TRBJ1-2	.	CASISSGGYYGYTF	TGTGCCAGCATCTCCTCGGGGGGATACTATGGCTACACCTTC
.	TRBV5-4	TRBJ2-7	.	CASSTGDGAYEQYF	TGTGCCAGCAGCACGGGGGACGGAGCCTACGAGCAGTACTTC
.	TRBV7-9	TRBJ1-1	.	CASSKGQLNTEAFF	TGTGCCAGCAGTAAAGGACAGCTAAACACTGAAGCTTTCTTT
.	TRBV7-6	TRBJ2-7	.	CASSLGPRSYEQYF	TGTGCCAGCAGCTTAGGTCCCCGCTCCTACGAGCAGTACTTC
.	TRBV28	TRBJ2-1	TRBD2	CASSLLAGGPGGNYEQFF	TGTGCCAGCAGTTTGCTAGCGGGAGGGCCGGGTGGGAATTATGAGCAGTTCTTC